These 22 T cell receptor beta chains came from one sample sequenced in a study of blood T cell repertoires in COVID-19. Data came from immunoSEQ multiplex PCR; TCRdb stores just in-frame clones and leaves some out. The sample records some 200,000 clones, around 82% being singletons. Sample: PBMCs or T cells enriched from blood (not recorded which). The receptors come from a man between 40 and 49 years old who had recovered from COVID-19.

The V call is TRBV4-2, the J call TRBJ2-7, with D tentatively TRBD2 (6 bases). Per the germline V gene, CDR1 is LGHNA and CDR2 is YNFKEQ. Between the trimmed V and J ends, which lost 6 bases and 4 bases, there was a span of 19 bases. There are 15 residues in the CDR3. The CDR3 loop is CASRMYQGSGYEQYF. The CDR3 region has the DNA TGTGCCAGCAGGATGTACCAAGGTAGCGGTTACGAGCAGTACTTC.

The V call is TRBV6-6, the J call TRBJ2-7, with 7 bases aligning to TRBD1. The CDR3 is made up of 14 amino acids. V shed 5 bases and J 3 bases; nucleotides not matched to a gene: 7. CDR1 and CDR2 (germline): MNHNY, SVGAGI (reference sequence). CDR3 sequence (DNA): TGTGCCAGCAGTCAGGGGGTAGGGATCTACGAGCAGTACTTC. As protein: CASSQGVGIYEQYF.

V usage is TRBV5-1 and J usage is TRBJ2-1; 7 bases line up with TRBD1. V shed 2 bases and J 8 bases; nucleotides not matched to a gene: 4. This CDR3 contains 13 residues. CDR1 and CDR2 (germline): SGHRS, YFSETQ. The CDR3: CASSLGQVDEQFF. Written as DNA, the CDR3 is TGCGCCAGCAGCTTAGGACAGGTCGATGAGCAGTTCTTC.

The V and J genes are TRBV30 and TRBJ2-5, with 7 bases lining up with TRBD2. The CDR3 runs 13 residues. V lost 7 bases and J lost 1; bases outside the gene matches: 6. Germline CDR1 reads GTSNPN; CDR2 reads SVGIG (reference sequence). In nucleotides, the CDR3 is TGTGCCTATGGGGGGGGGACCCAAGAGACCCAGTACTTC. Amino acid sequence: CAYGGGTQETQYF.

This chain links TRBV11-3 with TRBJ2-5; 12 positions match TRBD2. Germline lookup yields CDR1 SGHNT and CDR2 YENEEA. The CDR3 contains 14 residues. V was pared by 5 bases and J by 4 bases, with 2 bases of the junction left unmatched. This CDR3 reads CASSRGLAGETQYF. In DNA, the CDR3 is TGTGCCAGCAGCCGGGGACTAGCGGGAGAGACCCAGTACTTC.

This chain's CDR3 is CASSLARGVNEQYF. The CDR3 region has the DNA TGCGCCAGCAGCTTGGCCAGAGGAGTGAACGAGCAGTACTTC. This chain links TRBV5-1 with TRBJ2-7; D not resolved. The CDR3 is made up of 14 amino acids. Germline V lookup: CDR1 SGHRS, CDR2 YFSETQ. V dropped 0 bases and J dropped 5 bases, with 12 bases sitting between them. The full variable domain, in which reference TRBV5-1 and TRBJ2-7 provide the parts outside the CDR3, is KAGVTQTPRYLIKTRGQQVTLSCSPISGHRSVSWYQQTPGQGLQFLFEYFSETQRNKGNFPGRFSGRQFSNSRSEMNVSTLELGDSALYLCASSLARGVNEQYFGPGTRLTVT.

The chain carries TRBV11-2 and TRBJ2-3, with 12 bases identical to TRBD2. Germline V CDR1 and CDR2: SGHAT, FQNNGV. CDR3 length: 16 amino acids. V was clipped by 5 bases and J by 8 bases; unmatched bases: 11. DNA for the CDR3: TGTGCCAGCAGCCCCGTCCTAGCGGGAGGGCCGCGTACGCAGTATTTT. Its protein product is CASSPVLAGGPRTQYF.

This chain uses TRBV5-6 with TRBJ2-1, with TRBD2 as a possible D gene (5 bases). Germline V gives CDR1 SGHDT, CDR2 YYEEEE. CDR3 length equals 13 residues. Trimming removed 0 bases from V and 6 bases from J, with 7 bases in between. CDR3 residues: CASSLASPNEQFF. The CDR3 DNA follows: TGTGCCAGCAGCTTGGCTAGCCCCAATGAGCAGTTCTTC. Supplemented by reference TRBV5-6 and TRBJ2-1, the full variable domain reads DAGVTQSPTHLIKTRGQQVTLRCSPKSGHDTVSWYQQALGQGPQFIFQYYEEEERQRGNFPDRFSGHQFPNYSSELNVNALLLGDSALYLCASSLASPNEQFFGPGTRLTVL.

The chain joins TRBV6-5 to TRBJ2-1, with 9 bases matching TRBD1. V trimming: 4 bases; J trimming: 4 bases; junction bases outside the gene matches: 8. The germline V gene encodes CDR1 MNHEY and CDR2 SVGAGI. This CDR3 is built from 16 residues. CDR3 DNA: TGTGCCAGCAGTTCTCGGACAGGGGAGTCGTACAATGAGCAGTTCTTC. Translating gives CASSSRTGESYNEQFF.

The genes are TRBV5-4 and TRBJ2-2; D call uncertain. Deletions cut 2 bases from V and 3 bases from J, with 11 bases between. Germline V CDR1 and CDR2: SGHNT, YYREEE (reference sequence). The CDR3 loop spans 15 amino acids. Written as DNA, the CDR3 is TGTGCCAGCAGCTTCTATCACGCCGACACCGGGGAGCTGTTTTTT. Its protein product is CASSFYHADTGELFF.

For the CDR3, the DNA is TGTGCCAGCAGCTTCGCAGGGGGCGTCCCCCAAGAGACCCAGTACTTC. Translating gives CASSFAGGVPQETQYF. The gene calls are TRBV5-4 and TRBJ2-5; 8 positions agree with TRBD1. The CDR3 extends over 16 amino acids. V lost 2 bases, J lost 1 base, and 7 bases stayed unmatched. The V gene's germline CDR1 is SGHNT and CDR2 YYREEE (reference sequence).

The chain recombines TRBV29-1 with TRBJ2-1; 14 positions agree with TRBD2. The CDR3 runs to 15 residues. The germline CDR1 and CDR2 sequences are SQVTM and ANQGSEA. V shed 7 bases, J shed 8 bases, and the junction held 10 bases outside the gene matches. The CDR3 nucleotides read TGCAGCGGTTTCGGGACTAGCGGGAGTATCGATGAGCAGTTCTTC. This sequence encodes CSGFGTSGSIDEQFF.

V gene TRBV30 combines with J gene TRBJ2-3, with D perhaps TRBD1 (5 bases). The CDR3 has 14 amino acids. Trimming pared 1 base from V and 0 bases from J, leaving 8 bases between. CDR1 GTSNPN and CDR2 SVGIG come from the germline V gene (reference sequence). The CDR3 sequence: CAWSARTSTDTQYF. CDR3 DNA: TGTGCCTGGAGTGCAAGGACAAGCACAGATACGCAGTATTTT.

The rearrangement joins TRBV28 to TRBJ2-1; 11 nucleotides line up with TRBD2. Germline CDR1 reads MDHEN; CDR2 reads SYDVKM. V dropped 6 bases and J dropped 5; count of bases not matched to a gene: 6. CDR3 length: 15 amino acids. The CDR3 bases are TGTGCCAGCAGCTTTCGACTAGCGGGGCACAATGAGCAGTTCTTC. Translated, it gives CASSFRLAGHNEQFF.

This chain links TRBV28 with TRBJ2-7; TRBD1 agrees at 10 bases. After removal of 1 base from V and 3 bases from J, the junction contained 3 bases not matched to a gene. CDR3 length: 15 residues. Germline V gives CDR1 MDHEN, CDR2 SYDVKM. CDR3 loop: CASSLSGQGIYEQYF. The CDR3 bases are TGTGCCAGCAGTTTATCGGGACAGGGGATCTACGAGCAGTACTTC.

The chain couples TRBV5-1 to TRBJ2-1, with 10 bases that match TRBD1. The trim removed 4 bases at V and 9 bases at J, leaving 13 bases unmatched. CDR1 SGHRS and CDR2 YFSETQ come from the germline V gene. This CDR3 comprises 16 residues. CDR3 nucleotides: TGCGCCAGCAGCGCCAACCGGGACAGGGGCGTTGGTGAGCAGTTCTTC. Its translation: CASSANRDRGVGEQFF.

The genes are TRBV5-1 and TRBJ2-7, with D possibly matching TRBD2 (5 bases). Trimming removed 0 bases at V and 0 bases at J, with 16 bases between. Germline loops: CDR1 SGHRS, CDR2 YFSETQ. This CDR3 is built from 17 residues. CDR3 sequence: CASSLGPRASGSYEQYF. The DNA for the CDR3 is TGCGCCAGCAGCTTGGGACCTCGGGCAAGCGGCTCCTACGAGCAGTACTTC.

The V gene is TRBV30, the J gene TRBJ1-1; D unclear. Germline V gene sequence: CDR1 GTSNPN, CDR2 SVGIG (reference sequence). V was trimmed by 2 bases and J by 11 bases, leaving 12 bases between them. This CDR3 spans 11 amino acids. The DNA of the CDR3 is TGTGCCTGGAGTAACACCCTAGCGGCTTTCTTT. It is translated as CAWSNTLAAFF.

This clone was recorded a few times. The rearrangement joins TRBV21-1 to TRBJ2-7; TRBD1, as called in the table, went unchecked against the DNA. TRBV21-1 is listed as a pseudogene. This CDR3 region has 18 residues. As DNA, the CDR3 is TGTGCCAGCAGCAAAGCTAAGTGGCAGGGGCTGATCTCCTACGAGCAGTACGTC. It translates to CASSKAKWQGLISYEQYV.

The rearrangement joins TRBV7-2 to TRBJ1-5, with D possibly matching TRBD1 (6 bases). From germline, CDR1 is SGHTA and CDR2 FQGNSA. Trimming cost V 0 bases and J 6 bases, with 9 bases left between them. This CDR3 is built from 14 residues. The DNA for the CDR3 is TGTGCCAGCAGCTTAGCAGGGGGGGGTCAGCCCCAGCATTTT. Translation: CASSLAGGGQPQHF.

The V and J genes are TRBV7-9 and TRBJ2-3; 8 bases match TRBD2. The CDR3 is 19 amino acids. Trimming removed 4 bases from V and 0 bases from J; junction bases left unmatched: 15. CDR1 SEHNR and CDR2 FQNEAQ come from the germline V gene (reference sequence). CDR3 region: CASSSPSWVAGSSTDTQYF. The CDR3 DNA sequence: TGTGCCAGCAGCTCCCCCAGCTGGGTAGCGGGGTCTAGCACAGATACGCAGTATTTT. Full variable domain (rest looked up from reference TRBV7-9 and TRBJ2-3): DTGVSQNPRHKITKRGQNVTFRCDPISEHNRLYWYRQTLGQGPEFLTYFQNEAQLEKSRLLSDRFSAERPKGSFSTLEIQRTEQGDSAMYLCASSSPSWVAGSSTDTQYFGPGTRLTVL.

The chain employs TRBV29-1 and TRBJ2-1; D uncertain. The CDR3 loop spans 12 amino acids. Trimming left V 3 bases short and J 7 bases short, with 10 bases between. Germline-derived CDR1 and CDR2 are SQVTM and ANQGSEA. As DNA, the CDR3 is TGCAGCGTTGAGTGGCGGTTGAATGAGCAGTTCTTC. This sequence encodes CSVEWRLNEQFF.